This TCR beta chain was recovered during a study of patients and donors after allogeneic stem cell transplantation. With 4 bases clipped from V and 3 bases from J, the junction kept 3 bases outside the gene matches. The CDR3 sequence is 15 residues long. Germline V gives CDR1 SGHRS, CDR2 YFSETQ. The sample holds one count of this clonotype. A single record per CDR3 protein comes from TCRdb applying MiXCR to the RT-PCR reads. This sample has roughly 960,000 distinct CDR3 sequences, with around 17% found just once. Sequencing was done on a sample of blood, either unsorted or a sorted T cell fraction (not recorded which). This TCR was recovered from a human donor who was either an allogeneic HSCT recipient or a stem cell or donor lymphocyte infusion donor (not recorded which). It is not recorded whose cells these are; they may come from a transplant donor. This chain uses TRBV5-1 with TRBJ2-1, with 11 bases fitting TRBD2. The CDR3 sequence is CASSHGLAGYNEQFF. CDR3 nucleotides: TGCGCCAGCAGCCACGGACTAGCGGGCTACAATGAGCAGTTCTTC.